The present TCR beta chain was sequenced within a study of T cell changes during pregnancy in multiple sclerosis. Assay: immunoSEQ multiplex PCR; the TCRdb copy retains only in-frame clones and omits some. The profile shows approximately 69,000 clones, roughly 91% of them singletons. The CDR3 is 13 amino acids. V was pared by 8 bases and J by 3 bases, with 4 bases of the junction left unmatched. Germline lookup yields CDR1 SNHLY and CDR2 FYNNEI. Sequenced material: CD4+ T cells from peripheral blood mononuclear cells, taken in the third trimester of pregnancy. The source of this sequence is a female donor in good health, enrolled as a control in a pregnancy study. This chain links TRBV2 with TRBJ1-1, with 9 bases lining up with TRBD1. The CDR3 nucleotides read TGTGCCAGCGATCGGGACAGGGACACTGAAGCTTTCTTT. It is translated as CASDRDRDTEAFF.